These 5 T cell receptor beta chains were all obtained from the same sample, sequenced in a study of early T cells in non-severe SARS-CoV-2 infection. One entry per CDR3 protein results from TCRdb running MiXCR on the 5' RACE reads. The sample has 37,000 or so distinct CDR3 sequences, 5.9% seen once. Sequencing was carried out using whole blood. Receptors were obtained from an adult who was a healthcare worker with PCR-confirmed SARS-CoV-2 infection or an uninfected control (not recorded which).

This clonotype was detected only a few times. The chain couples TRBV30 to TRBJ1-1; possibly TRBD1 for D (5 bases). Germline CDR1 and CDR2: GTSNPN and SVGIG (reference sequence). This CDR3 spans 13 amino acids. V was pared by 0 bases and J by 4 bases, with 9 bases between. CDR3 in amino acids: CAWSVMTATEAFF. Written as DNA, the CDR3 is TGTGCCTGGAGTGTAATGACAGCCACTGAAGCTTTCTTT.

Many counts were recorded for this clonotype. This chain uses TRBV5-4 with TRBJ1-2; D gene uncertain. Trimming stripped 4 bases from V and 6 bases from J, with 10 bases between. The CDR3 contains 12 residues. CDR1 is SGHNT, CDR2 YYREEE, per germline (reference sequence). In nucleotides, the CDR3 is TGTGCCAGCAGCCCAATCGGAAATGGCTACACCTTC. Translating gives CASSPIGNGYTF.

As to this clonotype: A much larger clone lies one base from this, so it may be a read error. The rearrangement uses TRBV6-5 and TRBJ2-1, with D perhaps matching TRBD1 (5 bases). From germline, CDR1 is MNHEY and CDR2 SVGAGI. Trimming took 2 bases from V and 10 from J, leaving 21 bases between them. The CDR3 has 16 residues. The CDR3 spells CASSYPTGPPRGEQFF. The CDR3 DNA sequence: TGTGCCAGCAGTTACCCGACCGGCCCACCAAGGGGCGAGCAGTTCTTC.

The chain links TRBV29-1 to TRBJ1-5, with 11 bases aligning to TRBD1. The CDR3 is made up of 14 amino acids. J gave up 2 bases and V 5 bases, and 2 bases lay outside the gene matches. Germline lookup yields CDR1 SQVTM and CDR2 ANQGSEA. The CDR3 loop is CSVRTGGGNQPQHF. DNA for the CDR3: TGCAGCGTTCGGACAGGGGGCGGCAATCAGCCCCAGCATTTT.

There are many counts of this clonotype. The CDR3 DNA follows: TGTGCCAGCAGCTTACAATTGGCGGGGATCTACAATGAGCAGTTCTTC. Encoded protein: CASSLQLAGIYNEQFF. This chain links TRBV5-5 with TRBJ2-1; perhaps TRBD2 as D (6 bases). The CDR3 totals 16 residues. V dropped 2 bases and J dropped 3 bases, with 15 bases sitting between them. CDR1 is SGHKS, CDR2 YYEKEE, per germline (reference sequence). The full variable domain, completed using reference TRBV5-5 and TRBJ2-1, is DAGVTQSPTHLIKTRGQQVTLRCSPISGHKSVSWYQQVLGQGPQFIFQYYEKEERGRGNFPDRFSARQFPNYSSELNVNALLLGDSALYLCASSLQLAGIYNEQFFGPGTRLTVL.